The present TCR beta chain was sequenced within a study of CD8+CD57+ T cells in acquired aplastic anemia. Study-wide findings and caveats: Patients and controls had CD8+ Simpson's diversity values that were not significantly distinct. Researchers report that 25 to 30 CD8+ CDR3 sequences appeared in both patients and controls.

The use of genomic DNA as template underpinned the TCR beta VDJ and CDR3 profiling. TCRdb analysed the reads with MiXCR anew, one entry per CDR3 protein. In the table there are 200,000 to 250,000 distinct CDR3 sequences, around 45% of which are singletons. Remarks on this clonotype: Its cognate antigen is unknown.

All patients picked for sequencing had shown, by flow cytometry, an expansion of CD8+CD57+ cells. At the time of blood sampling, patients had not yet received any therapy. With 1 base removed from V and 1 base from J, the gap between germline ends came to 8 bases. CDR3 length: 14 residues. Germline CDR1 and CDR2: SGHRS and YFSETQ. This chain connects TRBV5-1 to TRBJ1-1; no reliable D call. This sequence was found in a human donor with aplastic anemia. The sequenced material came from sorted CD4+, CD8+, or CD8+CD57+ T cells (not recorded which) from PBMCs. The CDR3 loop is CASSLIGQNTEAFF. The CDR3 nucleotides are TGCGCCAGCAGCTTGATCGGCCAGAACACTGAAGCTTTCTTT.